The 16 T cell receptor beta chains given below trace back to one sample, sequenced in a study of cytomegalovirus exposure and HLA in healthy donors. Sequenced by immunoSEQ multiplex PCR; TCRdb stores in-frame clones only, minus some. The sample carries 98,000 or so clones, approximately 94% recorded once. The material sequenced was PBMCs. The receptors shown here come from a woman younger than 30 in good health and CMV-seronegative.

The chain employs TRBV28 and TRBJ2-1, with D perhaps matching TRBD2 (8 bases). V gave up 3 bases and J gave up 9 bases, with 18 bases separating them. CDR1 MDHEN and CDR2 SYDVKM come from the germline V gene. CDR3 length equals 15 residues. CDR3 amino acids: CASSLTGTGGSEQFF. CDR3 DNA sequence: TGTGCCAGCAGTTTGACAGGGACGGGGGGGAGTGAGCAGTTCTTC.

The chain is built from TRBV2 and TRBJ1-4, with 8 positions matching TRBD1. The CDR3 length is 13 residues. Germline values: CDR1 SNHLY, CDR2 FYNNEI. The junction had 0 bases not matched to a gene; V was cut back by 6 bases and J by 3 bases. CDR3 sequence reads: CASRQGANEKLFF. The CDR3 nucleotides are TGTGCCAGCAGACAGGGGGCTAATGAAAAACTGTTTTTT.

CDR3 DNA sequence: TGTGCCATCAGTGAGCGAGGGATCTATGGCTACACCTTC. It is translated as CAISERGIYGYTF. The rearrangement joins TRBV10-3 to TRBJ1-2, with unresolved D. V was pared by 2 bases and J by 4 bases, with 8 bases between. The CDR3 runs to 13 residues. In germline, CDR1 is ENHRY, CDR2 SYGVKD.

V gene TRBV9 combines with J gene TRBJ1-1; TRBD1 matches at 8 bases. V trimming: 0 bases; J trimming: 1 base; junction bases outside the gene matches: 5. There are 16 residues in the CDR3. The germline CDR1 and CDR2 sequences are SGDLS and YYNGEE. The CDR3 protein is CASSVVQGARNTEAFF. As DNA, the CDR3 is TGTGCCAGCAGCGTAGTGCAGGGGGCGCGGAACACTGAAGCTTTCTTT.

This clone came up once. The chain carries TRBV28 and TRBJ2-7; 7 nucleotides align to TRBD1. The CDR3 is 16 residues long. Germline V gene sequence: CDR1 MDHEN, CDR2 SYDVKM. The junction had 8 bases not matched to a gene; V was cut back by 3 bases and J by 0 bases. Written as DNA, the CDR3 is TGTGCCAGCAGTTTGGAAAGGGGGCTAAGCTCCTACGAGCAGTACTTC. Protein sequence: CASSLERGLSSYEQYF.

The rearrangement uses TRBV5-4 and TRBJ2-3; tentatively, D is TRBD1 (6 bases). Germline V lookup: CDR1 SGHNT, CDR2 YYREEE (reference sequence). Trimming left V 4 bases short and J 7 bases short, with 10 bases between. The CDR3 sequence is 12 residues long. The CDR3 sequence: CASSEQGNTQYF. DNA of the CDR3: TGTGCCAGCAGCGAACAGGGTAATACGCAGTATTTT.

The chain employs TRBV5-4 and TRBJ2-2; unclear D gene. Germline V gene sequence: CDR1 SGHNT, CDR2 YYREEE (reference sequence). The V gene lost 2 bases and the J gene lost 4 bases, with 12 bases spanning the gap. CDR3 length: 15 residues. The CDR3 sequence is CASSLTLSFTGELFF. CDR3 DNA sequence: TGTGCCAGCAGCTTAACATTGTCTTTCACCGGGGAGCTGTTTTTT. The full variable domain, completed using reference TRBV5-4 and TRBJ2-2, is ETGVTQSPTHLIKTRGQQVTLRCSSQSGHNTVSWYQQALGQGPQFIFQYYREEENGRGNFPPRFSGLQFPNYSSELNVNALELDDSALYLCASSLTLSFTGELFFGEGSRLTVL.

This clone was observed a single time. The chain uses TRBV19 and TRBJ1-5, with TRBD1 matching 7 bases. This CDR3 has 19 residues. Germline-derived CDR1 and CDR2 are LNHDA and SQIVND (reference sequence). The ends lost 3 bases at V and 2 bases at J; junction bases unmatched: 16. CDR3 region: CASSMRGYKQGKGNQPQHF. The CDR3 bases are TGTGCCAGTAGTATGAGGGGATATAAACAGGGGAAGGGCAATCAGCCCCAGCATTTT.

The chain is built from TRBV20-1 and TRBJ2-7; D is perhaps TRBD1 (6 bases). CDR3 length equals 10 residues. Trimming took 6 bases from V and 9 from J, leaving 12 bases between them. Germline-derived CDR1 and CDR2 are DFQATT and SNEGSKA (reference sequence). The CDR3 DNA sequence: TGCAGTGCCAGACAGGAGGCGCAGTACTTC. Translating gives CSARQEAQYF.

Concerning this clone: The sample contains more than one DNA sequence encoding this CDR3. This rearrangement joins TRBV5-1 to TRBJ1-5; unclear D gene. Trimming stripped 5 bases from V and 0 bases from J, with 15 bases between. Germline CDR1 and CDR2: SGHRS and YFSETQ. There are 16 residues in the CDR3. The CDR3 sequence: CASSLNPGDSNQPQHF. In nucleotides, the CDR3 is TGCGCCAGCAGTCTAAACCCCGGTGATAGCAATCAGCCCCAGCATTTT.

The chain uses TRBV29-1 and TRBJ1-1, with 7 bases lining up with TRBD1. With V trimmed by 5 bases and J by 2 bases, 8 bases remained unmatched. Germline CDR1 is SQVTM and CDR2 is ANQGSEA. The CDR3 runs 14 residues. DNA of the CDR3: TGCAGCGTTATCAAACAGGGGATTAACACTGAAGCTTTCTTT. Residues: CSVIKQGINTEAFF.

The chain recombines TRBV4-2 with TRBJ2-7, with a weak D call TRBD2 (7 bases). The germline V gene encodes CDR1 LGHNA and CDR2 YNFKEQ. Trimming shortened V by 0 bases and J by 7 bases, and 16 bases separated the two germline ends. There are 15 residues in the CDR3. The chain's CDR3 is CASSQERGALREQYF. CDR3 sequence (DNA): TGTGCCAGCAGCCAAGAACGGGGGGCTTTAAGGGAGCAGTACTTC.

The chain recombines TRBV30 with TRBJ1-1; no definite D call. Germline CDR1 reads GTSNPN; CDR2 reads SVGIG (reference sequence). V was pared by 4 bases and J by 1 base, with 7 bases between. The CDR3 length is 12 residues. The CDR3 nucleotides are TGTGCCTGGATGGCTGGGAACACTGAAGCTTTCTTT. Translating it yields CAWMAGNTEAFF.

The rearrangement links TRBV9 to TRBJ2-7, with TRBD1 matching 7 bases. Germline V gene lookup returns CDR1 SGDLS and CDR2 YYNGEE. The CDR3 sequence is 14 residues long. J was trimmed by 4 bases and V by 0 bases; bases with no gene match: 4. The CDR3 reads CASSVENRGYEQYF. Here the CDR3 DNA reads TGTGCCAGCAGCGTAGAGAACAGGGGTTACGAGCAGTACTTC.

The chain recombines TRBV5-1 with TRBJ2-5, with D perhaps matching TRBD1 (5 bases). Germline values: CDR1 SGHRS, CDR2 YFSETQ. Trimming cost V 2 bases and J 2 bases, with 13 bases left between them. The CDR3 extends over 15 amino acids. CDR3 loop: CASSLTDSPQETQYF. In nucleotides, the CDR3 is TGCGCCAGCAGCTTAACTGACAGCCCTCAAGAGACCCAGTACTTC. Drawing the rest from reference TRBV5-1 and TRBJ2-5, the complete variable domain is KAGVTQTPRYLIKTRGQQVTLSCSPISGHRSVSWYQQTPGQGLQFLFEYFSETQRNKGNFPGRFSGRQFSNSRSEMNVSTLELGDSALYLCASSLTDSPQETQYFGPGTRLLVL.

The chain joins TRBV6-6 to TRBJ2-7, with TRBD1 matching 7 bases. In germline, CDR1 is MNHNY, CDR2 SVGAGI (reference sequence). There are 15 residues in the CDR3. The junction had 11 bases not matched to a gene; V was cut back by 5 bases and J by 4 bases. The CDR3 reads CASSDRKTGMYEQYF. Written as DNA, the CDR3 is TGTGCCAGCAGTGACCGGAAGACAGGGATGTACGAGCAGTACTTC.